This T cell receptor (beta chain) was identified during a study of Graves' ophthalmopathy and Graves' hyperthyroidism. Regarding the study as a whole: The model achieved roughly 66% sensitivity and roughly 72% specificity for ophthalmopathy progression. Ophthalmopathy cases were distinguished from stable hyperthyroidism by a 13-signature model, reaching just over 85% sensitivity and around 80% specificity.

Scientists amplified the TCR beta CDR3 regions from RNA transcripts. The library came from an HTBI-primed first-round RT-PCR and a second-round multiplex PCR. One entry per CDR3 protein results from TCRdb running MiXCR on the multiplex PCR reads. Seen here are about 420,000 distinct CDR3 sequences, under 25% observed once, and the top ten hold roughly 3%. V was pared by 6 bases and J by 2 bases, with 7 bases of the junction left unmatched. Germline-derived CDR1 and CDR2 are LGHNT and FRNRAP. The CDR3 spans 15 residues. A remark on this clonotype: The antigen is undetermined.

Each hyperthyroidism patient was newly diagnosed, with under 2 months' duration, and aged 18 to 65. Patients were diagnosed from clinical symptoms, serum thyroxine, TRAb, thyroid ultrasound and orbital computed tomography. This chain links TRBV12-5 with TRBJ2-5; 9 bases map to TRBD1. The material sequenced was peripheral blood. This TCR was recovered from a woman in her late teens or twenties with stable Graves' hyperthyroidism. Here the CDR3 reads CASGPPGQGQETQYF. In nucleotides, the CDR3 is TGTGCTAGTGGACCACCGGGACAGGGACAAGAGACCCAGTACTTC.